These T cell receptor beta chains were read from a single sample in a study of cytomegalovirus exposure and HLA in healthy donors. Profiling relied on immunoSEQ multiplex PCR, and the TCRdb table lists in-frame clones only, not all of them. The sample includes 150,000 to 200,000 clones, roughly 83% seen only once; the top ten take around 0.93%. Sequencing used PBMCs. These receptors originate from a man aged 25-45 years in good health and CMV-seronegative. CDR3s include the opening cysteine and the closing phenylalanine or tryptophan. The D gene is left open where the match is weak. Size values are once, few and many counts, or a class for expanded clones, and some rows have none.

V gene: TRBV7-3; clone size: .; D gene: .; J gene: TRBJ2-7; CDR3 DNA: TGTGCCAGCAGTCGGCGGGACTCCTACGAGCAGTACTTC; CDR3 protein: CASSRRDSYEQYF
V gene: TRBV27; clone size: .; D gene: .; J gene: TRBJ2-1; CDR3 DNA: TGTGCCTCTCGGTGGGGCATCTACAATGAGCAGTTCTTC; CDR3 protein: CASRWGIYNEQFF
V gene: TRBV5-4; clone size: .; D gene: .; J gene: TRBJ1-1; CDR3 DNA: TGTGCCAGCAGCCCCAGGGGTAGGTGGGACACTGAAGCTTTCTTT; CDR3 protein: CASSPRGRWDTEAFF
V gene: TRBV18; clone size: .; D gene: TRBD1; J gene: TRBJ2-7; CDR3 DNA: TGTGCCAGCTCACCCAAACAGGGGGCGTACGAGCAGTACTTC; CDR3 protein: CASSPKQGAYEQYF
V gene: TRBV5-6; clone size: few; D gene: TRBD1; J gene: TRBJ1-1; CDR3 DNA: TGTGCCAGCAGCTTGGTTAGGGGGCGGGTCACTGAAGCTTTCTTT; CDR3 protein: CASSLVRGRVTEAFF
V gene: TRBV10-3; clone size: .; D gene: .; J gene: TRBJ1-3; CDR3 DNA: TGTGCCATCAGGCCTACGGAGGGGCCCCACTCTGGAAACACCATATATTTT; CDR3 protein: CAIRPTEGPHSGNTIYF
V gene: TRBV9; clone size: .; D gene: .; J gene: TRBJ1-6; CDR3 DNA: TGTGCCAGCAGCGTAGAGCGGAATCGGAATTCACCCCTCCACTTT; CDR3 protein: CASSVERNRNSPLHF
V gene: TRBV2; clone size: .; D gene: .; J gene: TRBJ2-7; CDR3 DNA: TGTGCCAGCAGAGAGGACAGCTACGAGCAGTACTTC; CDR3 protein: CASREDSYEQYF
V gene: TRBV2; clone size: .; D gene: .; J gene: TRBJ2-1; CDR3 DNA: TGTGCCAGCAGTCCCCTAGCTGTTGAGCAGTTCTTC; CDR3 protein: CASSPLAVEQFF
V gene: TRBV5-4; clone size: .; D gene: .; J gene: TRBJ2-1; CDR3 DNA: TGTGCCAGCAGCCCACAACTGAGGATAGCTCCGGACAATGAGCAGTTCTTC; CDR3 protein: CASSPQLRIAPDNEQFF
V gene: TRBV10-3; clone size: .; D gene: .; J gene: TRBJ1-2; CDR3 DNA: TGTGCCATCGTGCGAGACAGGACATCTAACTATGGCTACACCTTC; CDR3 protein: CAIVRDRTSNYGYTF
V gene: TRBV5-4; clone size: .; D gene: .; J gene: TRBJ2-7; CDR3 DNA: TGTGCCAGCAGCCCCCGCACAGGGAGCTCCTACGAGCAGTACTTC; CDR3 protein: CASSPRTGSSYEQYF
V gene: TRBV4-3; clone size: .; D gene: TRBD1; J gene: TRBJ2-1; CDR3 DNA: TGCGCCAGCAGCCACCTGGGACAGCCATACAATGAGCAGTTCTTC; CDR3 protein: CASSHLGQPYNEQFF
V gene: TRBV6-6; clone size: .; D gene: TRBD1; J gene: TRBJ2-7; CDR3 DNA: TGTGCCAGCAGTTACTCGAGGCAGGGGGCGGGTGAGCAGTACTTC; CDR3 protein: CASSYSRQGAGEQYF
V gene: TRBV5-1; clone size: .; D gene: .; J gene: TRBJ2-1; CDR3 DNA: TGCGCCAGCAGCTTGTTTTCTAGCGAAGGTGAGCAGTTCTTC; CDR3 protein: CASSLFSSEGEQFF
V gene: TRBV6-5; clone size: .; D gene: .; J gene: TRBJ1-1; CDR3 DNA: TGTGCCAGCAGTGAATGGGGGGGCACTGAAGCTTTCTTT; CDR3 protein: CASSEWGGTEAFF
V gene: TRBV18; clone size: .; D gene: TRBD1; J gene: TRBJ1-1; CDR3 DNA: TGTGCCAGCTCACCAGGGACAGTGAACACTGAAGCTTTCTTT; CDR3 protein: CASSPGTVNTEAFF
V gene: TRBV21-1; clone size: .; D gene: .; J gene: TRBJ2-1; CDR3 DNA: TGTGCCAGCAGCCAGGGAGGTGAGCAGTTCTTC; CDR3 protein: CASSQGGEQFF
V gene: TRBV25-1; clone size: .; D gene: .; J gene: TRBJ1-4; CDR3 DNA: TGTGCCAGCAGTGGGGGGGGGAATGAAAAACTGTTTTTT; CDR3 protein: CASSGGGNEKLFF
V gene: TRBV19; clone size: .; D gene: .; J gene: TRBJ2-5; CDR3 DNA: TGTGCCAGTAGTATGGGCTCAAGCCGGGAGACCCAGTACTTC; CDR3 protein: CASSMGSSRETQYF
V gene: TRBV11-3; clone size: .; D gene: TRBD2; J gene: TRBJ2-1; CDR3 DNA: TGTGCCAGCAGCAAACGACAGACCCGAATAACTAGCGCCGGGGACAATGAGCAGTTCTTC; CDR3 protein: CASSKRQTRITSAGDNEQFF
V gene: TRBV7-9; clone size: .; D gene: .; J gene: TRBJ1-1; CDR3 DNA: TGTGCCAGCAGCTTAGGGGGGCAGGGAAGGCGGACTGAAGCTTTCTTT; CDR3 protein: CASSLGGQGRRTEAFF
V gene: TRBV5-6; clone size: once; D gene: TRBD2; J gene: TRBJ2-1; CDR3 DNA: TGTGCCAGCAGCCTACCGGGACTAGCGGGTTTCAATGAGCAGTTCTTC; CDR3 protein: CASSLPGLAGFNEQFF
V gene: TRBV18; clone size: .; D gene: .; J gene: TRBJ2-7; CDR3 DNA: TGTGCCAGCTCACCCACACCGGGGGACGAGCAGTACTTC; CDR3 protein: CASSPTPGDEQYF
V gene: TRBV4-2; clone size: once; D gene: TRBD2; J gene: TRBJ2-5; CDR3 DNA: TGTGCCAGCAGCCAAGATGGGAGCGGGAGGGCCCAAGAGACCCAGTACTTC; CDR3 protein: CASSQDGSGRAQETQYF
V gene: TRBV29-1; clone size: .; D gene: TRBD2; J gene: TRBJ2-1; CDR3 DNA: TGCAGCGTTTCCACTAGCGGGGGGGCCGGTGAGCAGTTCTTC; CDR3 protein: CSVSTSGGAGEQFF
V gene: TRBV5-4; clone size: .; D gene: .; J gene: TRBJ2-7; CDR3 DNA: TGTGCCAGCAGCTTGCAGGGGAGGACTAGGGCAGCCTACGAGCAGTACTTC; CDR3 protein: CASSLQGRTRAAYEQYF
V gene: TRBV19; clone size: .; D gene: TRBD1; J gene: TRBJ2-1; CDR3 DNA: TGTGCCAGTAGACCGGACAGGGGGCCATATAATGAGCAGTTCTTC; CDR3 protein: CASRPDRGPYNEQFF
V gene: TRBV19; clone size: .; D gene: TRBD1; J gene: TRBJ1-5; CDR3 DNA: TGTGCCAGTAGTTCGCGCACCGGGACAGGGGGAGGCAATCAGCCCCAGCATTTT; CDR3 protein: CASSSRTGTGGGNQPQHF
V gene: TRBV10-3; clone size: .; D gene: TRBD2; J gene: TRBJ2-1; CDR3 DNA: TGTGCCATCAGTGAGTCGGCTAGCGGGAAGAATGAGCAGTTCTTC; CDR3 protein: CAISESASGKNEQFF
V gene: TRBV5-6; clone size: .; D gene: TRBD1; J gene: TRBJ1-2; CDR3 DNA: TGTGCCAGCAGCTTGAGCCCGGACAGGAGGGACTATGGCTACACCTTC; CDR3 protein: CASSLSPDRRDYGYTF